Below are 13 T cell receptor beta chains sequenced from a single sample in a study of T cell responses to AZD1222 COVID-19 vaccine. The repertoire was sequenced with immunoSEQ multiplex PCR; TCRdb's copy has only in-frame clones and lacks some. The sample has some 180,000 clones, roughly 92% seen once. The material was peripheral blood, obtained 28 days after the second AZD1222 dose. These receptor sequences come from an adult who received the AZD1222 COVID-19 vaccine.

This rearrangement joins TRBV6-5 to TRBJ2-7, with D possibly matching TRBD1 (5 bases). Germline V gives CDR1 MNHEY, CDR2 SVGAGI. V gave up 8 bases and J gave up 0 bases, with 17 bases separating them. The CDR3 consists of 15 residues. The CDR3 sequence: CASRSRDSFSYEQYF. As DNA, the CDR3 is TGTGCCAGCCGGTCCCGAGACAGCTTCTCCTACGAGCAGTACTTC.

The CDR3 loop is CASKMGGQFGKAFF. Here the CDR3 DNA reads TGTGCCAGCAAGATGGGGGGACAGTTCGGAAAAGCTTTCTTT. This sequence joins TRBV5-6 and TRBJ1-1; 7 positions match TRBD1. The CDR3 contains 14 residues. V shed 6 bases and J 9 bases; nucleotides not matched to a gene: 14. CDR1 is SGHDT, CDR2 YYEEEE, per germline.

Notes on this clone: The same CDR3 is also encoded by other DNA sequences in this sample. The J gene is TRBJ1-1, the V gene TRBV9; D unclear. Trimming pared 0 bases from V and 0 bases from J, leaving 6 bases between. The CDR3 spans 14 residues. Germline V gene data show CDR1 as SGDLS and CDR2 as YYNGEE. Here the CDR3 reads CASSVGRVNTEAFF. The CDR3 DNA reads TGTGCCAGCAGCGTAGGACGGGTGAACACTGAAGCTTTCTTT.

This chain joins TRBV5-6 and TRBJ2-7, with 7 nucleotides matching TRBD2. Per germline, CDR1 SGHDT and CDR2 YYEEEE. This CDR3 region has 13 residues. V lost 2 bases and J lost 5; bases outside the gene matches: 4. CDR3 loop: CASSLRRGDEQYF. In nucleotides, the CDR3 is TGTGCCAGCAGCTTAAGACGGGGGGACGAGCAGTACTTC.

CDR3 in DNA: TGTGCCAGCAGCTTAGGACACAGGGCCCATAATGAAAAACTGTTTTTT. This codes for CASSLGHRAHNEKLFF. The chain links TRBV7-8 to TRBJ1-4, with D perhaps TRBD1 (6 bases). This CDR3 contains 16 residues. V lost 1 base to trimming and J lost 4 bases, with 13 bases between them. CDR1 and CDR2 from the germline V gene are SGHVS and FQNEAQ.

The chain links TRBV5-6 to TRBJ2-7, with 7 bases that match TRBD1. The junction had 10 bases not matched to a gene; V was cut back by 2 bases and J by 5 bases. The germline V gene encodes CDR1 SGHDT and CDR2 YYEEEE. The CDR3 contains 15 residues. The CDR3 here is CASSLGQGVHDEQYF. CDR3 DNA: TGTGCCAGCAGCTTAGGGCAGGGGGTTCACGACGAGCAGTACTTC.

CDR3 residues: CASSKVLQPVDYGYTF. CDR3 bases: TGTGCCAGCAGCAAAGTTCTCCAGCCTGTGGACTATGGCTACACCTTC. The chain couples TRBV21-1 to TRBJ1-2. TRBV21-1 is a listed pseudogene. This CDR3 is built from 16 residues.

This chain connects TRBV6-2 or TRBV6-3 to TRBJ1-1; 8 bases align to TRBD1. The germline V gene encodes CDR1 MNHEY and CDR2 SVGEGT. This CDR3 spans 14 amino acids. The ends lost 5 bases at V and 4 bases at J; junction bases unmatched: 6. The CDR3, as DNA: TGTGCCAGCAGTGACAGGGGACCGGGCACTGAAGCTTTCTTT. This codes for CASSDRGPGTEAFF.

This sequence joins TRBV6-5 and TRBJ2-7, with TRBD1 matching over 10 bases. The V gene's germline CDR1 is MNHEY and CDR2 SVGAGI. The J segment lost 2 bases and the V segment lost 4 bases, leaving 2 bases of the junction unmatched. The length of the CDR3 is 14 residues. The CDR3 region is CASSSDRGAYEQYF. CDR3 DNA: TGTGCCAGCAGTTCGGACAGGGGGGCCTACGAGCAGTACTTC.

The rearrangement links TRBV19 to TRBJ2-3, with 15 bases that match TRBD2. The germline V gene encodes CDR1 LNHDA and CDR2 SQIVND (reference sequence). After removal of 6 bases from V and 6 bases from J, the junction contained 7 bases not matched to a gene. This CDR3 has 16 amino acids. The DNA for the CDR3 is TGTGCCAGTAGCTCCGGACTAGCGGGGGGGGGCGATACGCAGTATTTT. Its protein product is CASSSGLAGGGDTQYF.

In nucleotides, the CDR3 is TGTGCCAGCAGTCTCCGGACTAGCGGGAGCGGGAATGAGCAGTTCTTC. Its translation: CASSLRTSGSGNEQFF. The chain is built from TRBV2 and TRBJ2-1; 13 nucleotides agree with TRBD2. Germline trimming cut 5 bases from V and 7 bases from J; bases unmatched to any gene: 8. CDR3 length: 16 residues. CDR1 SNHLY and CDR2 FYNNEI come from the germline V gene.

The chain couples TRBV6-5 to TRBJ2-5; D tentatively fits TRBD1 or TRBD2 (5 bases each). CDR3 length: 14 amino acids. Between the trimmed V and J ends, which lost 8 bases and 4 bases, there was a span of 17 bases. Germline lookup yields CDR1 MNHEY and CDR2 SVGAGI. The CDR3: CASLTGDALETQYF. CDR3 nucleotides: TGTGCCAGCCTGACCGGGGACGCCCTAGAGACCCAGTACTTC.

This clone was seen only once. V is TRBV9 and J is TRBJ2-3, with unresolved D. The CDR3 totals 13 residues. V was pared by 0 bases and J by 4 bases, with 6 bases between. Germline values: CDR1 SGDLS, CDR2 YYNGEE. This CDR3 is CASSVAWADTQYF. Written as DNA, the CDR3 is TGTGCCAGCAGCGTAGCGTGGGCAGATACGCAGTATTTT.